The 29 T cell receptor beta chains below were found in one sample sequenced in a study of T cell changes during pregnancy in multiple sclerosis. Sequencing was performed with immunoSEQ multiplex PCR; in TCRdb, only in-frame clones are kept and a portion is missing. The table shows roughly 15,000 clones, with almost 85% occurring only once. The sequenced sample was CD8+ T cells from peripheral blood mononuclear cells, obtained in the second trimester of pregnancy. The receptors were gathered from a female donor in good health, enrolled as a control in a pregnancy study.

There are a few counts of this clone. CDR3 nucleotides: TGTGCCAGCAGCCGGGGAGGGGATGACACCGGGGAGCTGTTTTTT. This encodes CASSRGGDDTGELFF. The chain is built from TRBV6-4 and TRBJ2-2; 7 bases are a match to TRBD2. V dropped 6 bases and J dropped 3; count of bases not matched to a gene: 7. This CDR3 is 15 amino acids long. Germline V CDR1 and CDR2: MRHNA, SNTAGT.

The V gene is TRBV7-2, the J gene TRBJ1-1; D might be TRBD1 (5 bases). The CDR3 extends over 14 amino acids. Per germline, CDR1 SGHTA and CDR2 FQGNSA. V was pared by 5 bases and J by 2 bases, with 12 bases between. In DNA form, the CDR3 reads TGTGCCAGCAGCCAAAGAAGGGGAAACACTGAAGCTTTCTTT. This gives the protein CASSQRRGNTEAFF.

The chain couples TRBV4-3 to TRBJ1-1; a possible D gene is TRBD1 (5 bases). The V gene lost 4 bases and the J gene lost 1 base, with 16 bases spanning the gap. This CDR3 comprises 16 residues. The V gene's germline CDR1 is LGHNA and CDR2 YSLEER. CDR3 sequence (DNA): TGCGCCAGCAGCCCGAATCCGACAGAGACGAACACTGAAGCTTTCTTT. Translated, it gives CASSPNPTETNTEAFF.

This chain connects TRBV23-1 to TRBJ1-5; weak D call: TRBD1 (6 bases). TRBV23-1 is assigned to the ORF class and has an uncertain function. V lost 0 bases, J lost 0 bases, and 18 bases lay in between. This CDR3 is 19 amino acids long. The CDR3 is CASSQSAPGHRYSNQPQHF. The CDR3 coding sequence is TGCGCCAGCAGTCAATCGGCACCGGGACACCGTTATAGCAATCAGCCCCAGCATTTT.

J is TRBJ1-1 and V is TRBV6-5; 7 bases match TRBD1. Germline V CDR1 and CDR2: MNHEY, SVGAGI. The V segment lost 5 bases and the J segment 8 bases; nucleotides outside the gene matches: 5. The CDR3 length is 12 residues. Written as DNA, the CDR3 is TGTGCCAGCAGTCCCCCGGGACAGGAAGCTTTCTTT. Amino acid sequence: CASSPPGQEAFF.

The chain has TRBV6-1 and TRBJ2-5; 9 nucleotides line up with TRBD1. The CDR3 has 15 residues. CDR1 and CDR2 from the germline V gene are MNHNS and SASEGT. V dropped 2 bases and J dropped 1; count of bases not matched to a gene: 2. The CDR3 sequence is CASSEKTGGQETQYF. DNA of the CDR3: TGTGCCAGCAGTGAAAAGACAGGGGGCCAAGAGACCCAGTACTTC.

The rearrangement joins TRBV7-2 to TRBJ2-5, with D perhaps matching TRBD1 (6 bases). The DNA matches TRBJ2-7 better at its end, which makes the J call doubtful. From germline, CDR1 is SGHTA and CDR2 FQGNSA. This CDR3 comprises 13 residues. CDR3 DNA: TGTGCCAGCAGCTTATTGGGACACTACGAGCAGTACTTC. Protein: CASSLLGHYEQYF.

This chain connects TRBV6-4 to TRBJ2-2, with a tentative D call TRBD2 (5 bases). Germline V lookup: CDR1 MRHNA, CDR2 SNTAGT. V was clipped by 2 bases and J by 3 bases, with 10 bases between them. The CDR3 is made up of 15 amino acids. CDR3 bases: TGTGCCAGCAGTGACGAGGGCTCGCACACCGGGGAGCTGTTTTTT. It yields the protein CASSDEGSHTGELFF.

The rearrangement joins TRBV9 to TRBJ2-5, with D perhaps TRBD2 (7 bases). Germline V gene data show CDR1 as SGDLS and CDR2 as YYNGEE. Trimming cost V 0 bases and J 0 bases, with 15 bases left between them. The CDR3 is made up of 17 amino acids. CDR3 loop: CASSVGGGGRDQETQYF. The CDR3, as DNA: TGTGCCAGCAGCGTAGGTGGGGGGGGCAGGGACCAAGAGACCCAGTACTTC. The full variable domain, with the rest looked up from reference TRBV9 and TRBJ2-5, is DSGVTQTPKHLITATGQRVTLRCSPRSGDLSVYWYQQSLDQGLQFLIQYYNGEERAKGNILERFSAQQFPDLHSELNLSSLELGDSALYFCASSVGGGGRDQETQYFGPGTRLLVL.

The chain is built from TRBV7-8 and TRBJ2-7, with unresolved D. Trimming cost V 0 bases and J 2 bases, with 11 bases left between them. In germline, CDR1 is SGHVS, CDR2 FQNEAQ. This CDR3 spans 15 amino acids. In DNA, the CDR3 is TGTGCCAGCAGCTTAGCGGAAGACACCACCTACGAGCAGTACTTC. Amino acid sequence: CASSLAEDTTYEQYF.

This clone was recorded a few times. The chain employs TRBV11-3 and TRBJ1-6, with D unresolved. CDR3 size: 14 residues. With 5 bases removed from V and 10 bases from J, the gap between germline ends came to 15 bases. Looked up from germline, CDR1 is SGHNT and CDR2 is YENEEA. CDR3 sequence (DNA): TGTGCCAGCAGCCCCTCTTCTCACGGGTCACCCCTCCACTTT. This translates into CASSPSSHGSPLHF.

CDR3 region: CASSLGTSQDNYEQYF. The CDR3 nucleotides are TGTGCCAGCAGCTTAGGAACTAGCCAGGACAACTACGAGCAGTACTTC. V and J are TRBV13 and TRBJ2-7; weak D call: TRBD2 (6 bases). With 0 bases removed from V and 3 bases from J, the gap between germline ends came to 15 bases. The CDR3 is made up of 16 amino acids. The germline CDR1 and CDR2 sequences are PRHDT and FYEKMQ (reference sequence).

The rearrangement joins TRBV9 to TRBJ1-2; 7 nucleotides agree with TRBD1. The germline V gene has CDR1 SGDLS and CDR2 YYNGEE. V lost 0 bases, J lost 7 bases, and 12 bases stayed unmatched. This CDR3 is 16 amino acids long. Here the CDR3 DNA reads TGTGCCAGCAGCGTAGCCCGGGACAGCGATCAGGGTGGCTACACCTTC. Residues: CASSVARDSDQGGYTF.

The V call is TRBV10-3, the J call TRBJ1-5; a possible D gene is TRBD1 (6 bases). The CDR3 is made up of 13 amino acids. CDR1 and CDR2 from the germline V gene are ENHRY and SYGVKD. Trimming took 6 bases from V and 5 from J, leaving 11 bases between them. DNA for the CDR3: TGTGCCATCAGCCAGGGGCCGGATCAGCCCCAGCATTTT. It codes for CAISQGPDQPQHF.

Only one count was recorded for this clone. The CDR3 loop is CASSRSGGAGETQYF. The CDR3 region has the DNA TGTGCCAGCAGCCGTAGCGGGGGGGCCGGGGAGACCCAGTACTTC. The J gene is TRBJ2-5, the V gene TRBV9, with 11 bases matching TRBD2. CDR3 length equals 15 residues. J lost 5 bases, V lost 4 bases, and 7 bases had no gene match. Germline lookup yields CDR1 SGDLS and CDR2 YYNGEE.

The chain employs TRBV5-4 and TRBJ2-7, with a possible D match to TRBD2 (5 bases). The CDR3 is made up of 15 amino acids. Germline assignment: CDR1 SGHNT and CDR2 YYREEE (reference sequence). V gave up 5 bases and J gave up 5 bases, with 20 bases separating them. The DNA of the CDR3 is TGTGCCAGCAGTTCCGCCTACGGGAATGCCAACGAGCAGTACTTC. It encodes CASSSAYGNANEQYF.

J is TRBJ2-7 and V is TRBV4-1; 8 nucleotides match TRBD1. In germline, CDR1 is MGHRA, CDR2 YSYEKL. The CDR3 covers 18 residues. Unmatched junction bases numbered 13, after V lost 0 bases and J lost 3 bases. DNA of the CDR3: TGCGCCAGCAGCCAAGAATATGGGTACGGACAGGGAGTCTACGAGCAGTACTTC. This codes for CASSQEYGYGQGVYEQYF.

The chain carries TRBV28 and TRBJ2-1; D might be TRBD2 (5 bases). The CDR3 is 12 residues long. The germline V and J ends were trimmed by 10 bases and 7 bases, with 14 bases remaining between them. Germline lookup yields CDR1 MDHEN and CDR2 SYDVKM. The CDR3 bases are TGTGCCACCGAGCTCAGCGGAAATGAGCAGTTCTTC. Translated, it gives CATELSGNEQFF.

The chain links TRBV4-2 to TRBJ2-7; D possibly corresponds to TRBD2 (7 bases). V lost 0 bases, J lost 6 bases, and 18 bases lay in between. The CDR3 is 16 residues long. CDR1 and CDR2 from the germline V gene are LGHNA and YNFKEQ. In nucleotides, the CDR3 is TGTGCCAGCAGCCAAGATCAAGGAGGGGGGGCCGGCGAGCAGTACTTC. Its translation is CASSQDQGGGAGEQYF.

The CDR3: CASSLGQPATNEKLFF. CDR3 sequence (DNA): TGTGCCAGCAGCCTTGGACAGCCTGCAACTAATGAAAAACTGTTTTTT. The rearrangement uses TRBV27 and TRBJ1-4, with D possibly being TRBD1 (6 bases). The CDR3 extends over 16 amino acids. The V end lost 6 bases, the J end lost 0 bases, and 14 bases lay between the germline ends. CDR1 is MNHEY, CDR2 SMNVEV, per germline (reference sequence). The full variable domain, completed using reference TRBV27 and TRBJ1-4, is EAQVTQNPRYLITVTGKKLTVTCSQNMNHEYMSWYRQDPGLGLRQIYYSMNVEVTDKGDVPEGYKVSRKEKRNFPLILESPSPNQTSLYFCASSLGQPATNEKLFFGSGTQLSVL.

This chain uses TRBV7-9 with TRBJ1-4; 8 nucleotides align to TRBD1. Germline CDR1 SEHNR, CDR2 FQNEAQ (reference sequence). With V trimmed by 7 bases and J by 6 bases, 10 bases remained unmatched. The CDR3 has 15 residues. The CDR3 spells CASTLPQGAHEKLFF. Written as DNA, the CDR3 is TGTGCCAGCACTCTACCCCAGGGGGCCCATGAAAAACTGTTTTTT.

The V and J genes are TRBV7-9 and TRBJ2-7, with TRBD1 matching 9 bases. The V and J ends lost 3 bases and 5 bases, in that order; junction bases with no gene match: 5. Germline V CDR1 and CDR2: SEHNR, FQNEAQ (reference sequence). This CDR3 spans 14 amino acids. The CDR3 nucleotides are TGTGCCAGCAGCTTGGGACAGGGAAAAAACGAGCAGTACTTC. Translated: CASSLGQGKNEQYF.

The gene calls are TRBV6-6 and TRBJ2-5; 8 bases agree with TRBD1. The CDR3 extends over 15 amino acids. Losses at the gene ends were 7 bases for V and 3 bases for J; bases not matched to a gene: 10. Germline lookup yields CDR1 MNHNY and CDR2 SVGAGI (reference sequence). CDR3 loop: CASIQTGVGKETQYF. The CDR3 bases are TGTGCCAGCATCCAGACAGGGGTAGGGAAAGAGACCCAGTACTTC.

This chain connects TRBV27 to TRBJ2-7; 7 bases match TRBD1. CDR1 is MNHEY and CDR2 is SMNVEV in the germline V gene (reference sequence). CDR3 length equals 14 residues. The junction had 4 bases not matched to a gene; V was cut back by 3 bases and J by 2 bases. The CDR3, as DNA: TGTGCCAGCAGTTTGACAGGGATTGCCTACGAGCAGTACTTC. Translating it yields CASSLTGIAYEQYF.

The CDR3 protein is CASSQDQGSWETQYF. In DNA, the CDR3 is TGCGCCAGCAGCCAAGATCAGGGGTCTTGGGAGACCCAGTACTTC. The rearrangement uses TRBV4-3 and TRBJ2-5; maybe TRBD1 (6 bases). This CDR3 has 15 amino acids. Trimming took 0 bases from V and 5 from J, leaving 13 bases between them. Germline loops: CDR1 LGHNA, CDR2 YSLEER.

This sequence joins TRBV27 and TRBJ1-5, with a tentative D call TRBD1 (6 bases). Germline V gives CDR1 MNHEY, CDR2 SMNVEV (reference sequence). V lost 6 bases to trimming and J lost 5 bases, with 14 bases between them. The CDR3 extends over 14 amino acids. The CDR3 loop is CASSATGLDQPQHF. The CDR3 DNA is TGTGCCAGCAGCGCTACAGGGCTCGATCAGCCCCAGCATTTT.

The chain employs TRBV5-4 and TRBJ2-5, with 7 nucleotides matching TRBD1. Germline CDR1 and CDR2: SGHNT and YYREEE (reference sequence). This CDR3 comprises 15 residues. V was clipped by 3 bases and J by 4 bases; unmatched bases: 9. In DNA, the CDR3 is TGTGCCAGCAGCTCGCTGGACAGGAGAAGAGAGACCCAGTACTTC. It yields the protein CASSSLDRRRETQYF.

The rearrangement links TRBV7-2 to TRBJ2-1; 7 nucleotides match TRBD1. Germline CDR1 SGHTA, CDR2 FQGNSA. The CDR3 totals 15 residues. V dropped 1 base and J dropped 1; count of bases not matched to a gene: 1. The CDR3 here is CASSLGTGSYNEQFF. CDR3 nucleotide sequence: TGTGCCAGCAGCTTAGGGACAGGTTCCTACAATGAGCAGTTCTTC. Drawing the rest from reference TRBV7-2 and TRBJ2-1, the complete variable domain is GAGVSQSPSNKVTEKGKDVELRCDPISGHTALYWYRQSLGQGLEFLIYFQGNSAPDKSGLPSDRFSAERTGGSVSTLTIQRTQQEDSAVYLCASSLGTGSYNEQFFGPGTRLTVL.

The V gene is TRBV19, the J gene TRBJ2-3, with D possibly TRBD1 on 6 matching bases. The germline V and J ends were trimmed by 5 bases and 4 bases, with 10 bases remaining between them. Germline CDR1 reads LNHDA; CDR2 reads SQIVND (reference sequence). The CDR3 runs 13 residues. CDR3 in DNA: TGTGCCAGTAGTCTGTACAGGGCAGATACGCAGTATTTT. This codes for CASSLYRADTQYF.